This entry concerns a single T cell receptor beta chain. The CDR3 length is 14 residues. Trimming took off 0 bases at V and 7 bases at J, with 10 bases between the two ends. The germline V gene has CDR1 MNHEY and CDR2 SMNVEV (reference sequence). This table comes from immunoSEQ multiplex PCR, and its TCRdb copy is limited to in-frame clones, with some not included. The sample contains about 110,000 clones, approximately 90% of which appear only once. The data derive from a study of control samples from healthy donors and cancer patients. The sequenced sample consisted of blood. The rearrangement uses TRBV27 and TRBJ2-1; D unresolved. The receptor was isolated from a woman aged 50 to 60 in good health. Here the CDR3 DNA reads TGTGCCAGCAGTTTATCGCCTGACGGGAATGAGCAGTTCTTC. It is translated as CASSLSPDGNEQFF.